This TCR beta chain was observed in a study of blood T cell repertoires in COVID-19. Study-level information: Italy, Spain and the United States were the sources of the convalescent and acute COVID-19 samples. PBMCs, B-cell-depleted T cells, or T cells were the source of the cDNA or gDNA that made up the material.

Clones were sequenced by immunoSEQ multiplex PCR, and TCRdb holds only the in-frame ones, with some missing. This sample has roughly 75,000 clones, with 70% to 85% found just once. Germline CDR1 and CDR2: DFQATT and SNEGSKA (reference sequence). The V gene end was trimmed by 3 bases and the J gene end by 3 bases; junction bases not matched to a gene: 16. The CDR3 has 18 residues. The sequence came from a woman between 65 and 79 years old with acute or convalescent COVID-19. The sample comprised peripheral blood. This chain uses TRBV20-1 with TRBJ2-7, with TRBD2 identical over 11 bases. This chain's CDR3 is CSASPELAGVLAIYEQYF. The CDR3 region has the DNA TGCAGTGCTAGTCCGGAACTAGCGGGAGTTTTGGCCATCTACGAGCAGTACTTC.